Each of the 12 T cell receptor beta chains below was sequenced from the same sample in a study of T cells in women clearing cervical HPV infection. Using immunoSEQ multiplex PCR, the repertoire was profiled, and TCRdb retains in-frame clones only, with some absent. The repertoire shows 30,000 to 35,000 clones; the top ten hold about 7.7%. The source material was blood buffy coat. These receptors were taken from a woman between 18 and 70 years old with a cervical HPV16 infection that either progressed to CIN3+ or cleared (not recorded which).

The CDR3 sequence: CASSQTRTGAYEQYF. The sequenced CDR3 bases are TGCGCCAGCAGCCAAACCAGGACAGGGGCCTACGAG. The gene calls are TRBV4-1 and TRBJ2-7; 9 nucleotides align to TRBD1. The read gets to within 3 residues of the CDR3 end, and the germline J gene fills in the rest. Trimming removed 2 bases from V and 2 bases from J; junction bases left unmatched: 4. Per germline, CDR1 MGHRA and CDR2 YSYEKL. The CDR3 totals 15 residues.

About this clone itself: Coverage ceases 3 residues before the CDR3 finishes, and the germline J gene fills in the end. V is TRBV7-6 and J is TRBJ1-3; D may be TRBD1 (6 bases). Deletions cut 5 bases from V and 2 bases from J, with 10 bases between. CDR3 length equals 14 residues. Germline V CDR1 and CDR2: SGHVS, FNYEAQ. The part of the CDR3 DNA that was read is TGTGCCAGCAGCCCCACAGGGACTGGAAACACC. Translated, it gives CASSPTGTGNT. The whole CDR3 protein is CASSPTGTGNTIYF.

As regards this clone: Coverage ceases 3 residues before the CDR3 finishes, and the germline J gene fills in the end. The chain is built from TRBV2 and TRBJ2-6; possible D gene TRBD1, 5 bases. The CDR3 contains 17 residues. Germline assignment: CDR1 SNHLY and CDR2 FYNNEI. V lost 6 bases and J 0 bases, leaving 15 bases between the germline ends. Incomplete CDR3 DNA: TGTGCCAGCAGGGGGCGGTGGATTAACTCTGGGGCCAACGTC. Its protein is CASRGRWINSGANV. The entire CDR3 protein reads CASRGRWINSGANVLTF. Full variable domain (rest looked up from reference TRBV2 and TRBJ2-6): EPEVTQTPSHQVTQMGQEVILRCVPISNHLYFYWYRQILGQKVEFLVSFYNNEISEKSEIFDDQFSVERPDGSNFTLKIRSTKLEDSAMYFCASRGRWINSGANVLTFGAGSRLTVL.

In the case of this clone: The sequenced fragment ends 3 residues before the CDR3 boundary, so the rest is inferred from the germline J gene. J is TRBJ2-3 and V is TRBV5-5; TRBD2 matches at 10 bases. J was trimmed by 2 bases and V by 5 bases; bases with no gene match: 5. The length of the CDR3 is 15 residues. CDR1 SGHKS and CDR2 YYEKEE come from the germline V gene (reference sequence). The CDR3 loop reads CASSLTSGYTDTQYF. The sequenced CDR3 bases are TGTGCCAGCAGTCTGACTAGCGGGTACACAGATACG.

About this clone: Coverage ceases 3 residues before the CDR3 finishes, and the germline J gene fills in the end. The chain employs TRBV29-1 and TRBJ2-2; D may be TRBD1 (6 bases). The germline CDR1 and CDR2 sequences are SQVTM and ANQGSEA. This CDR3 has 13 amino acids. The CDR3 here is CSVVTGLREKLFF. CDR3 DNA, as far as it was read: TGCAGCGTTGTAACAGGGCTGAGGGAAAAG.

The DNA read from the CDR3 is TGTGCCAGCAGCGCGATCGGAGATACG. Its translation: CASSAIGDT. The whole CDR3 sequence reads CASSAIGDTQYF. This chain uses TRBV11-3 with TRBJ2-3; D remains ambiguous. The DNA ends 3 residues before the CDR3 does, and the rest of the CDR3 is filled in from the germline J gene. V lost 5 bases to trimming and J lost 5 bases, with 8 bases between them. This CDR3 region has 12 residues. The germline V gene has CDR1 SGHNT and CDR2 YENEEA.

Of note for this clone: The read finishes 3 residues shy of the CDR3 end, and the germline J gene is used to complete it. The chain links TRBV20-1 to TRBJ2-3, with 14 bases identical to TRBD2. Germline trimming cut 6 bases from V and 6 bases from J; bases unmatched to any gene: 8. Looked up from germline, CDR1 is DFQATT and CDR2 is SNEGSKA (reference sequence). The CDR3 extends over 15 amino acids. CDR3 sequence: CSADRGLAGADTQYF. The CDR3 DNA, read in part, is TGCAGTGCCGACCGGGGACTAGCGGGGGCCGATACG.

As regards this clone: The DNA ends 3 residues before the CDR3 does, and the rest of the CDR3 is filled in from the germline J gene. The rearrangement joins TRBV7-9 to TRBJ1-4; a possible D gene is TRBD1 (5 bases). This CDR3 comprises 15 residues. Germline loops: CDR1 SEHNR, CDR2 FQNEAQ (reference sequence). The ends were cut back, 5 bases at V and 8 bases at J, with 18 bases in the middle. CDR3: CASSAYGGGDEKLFF. Partial CDR3 DNA: TGTGCCAGCAGCGCTTACGGCGGGGGAGACGAAAAA. Variable domain in full (rest from reference TRBV7-9 and TRBJ1-4): DTGVSQNPRHKITKRGQNVTFRCDPISEHNRLYWYRQTLGQGPEFLTYFQNEAQLEKSRLLSDRFSAERPKGSFSTLEIQRTEQGDSAMYLCASSAYGGGDEKLFFGSGTQLSVL.

To note about this clone: The read gets to within 3 residues of the CDR3 end, and the germline J gene fills in the rest. The chain couples TRBV14 to TRBJ1-3; D remains unclear. CDR3 length: 14 residues. Germline V gives CDR1 SGHDN, CDR2 FVKESK. V was shortened by 6 bases and J by 0 bases, with 9 bases between the two germline ends. The CDR3 here is CASSRQASGNTIYF. The part of the CDR3 DNA that was read is TGTGCCAGCAGTCGGCAGGCCTCTGGAAACACC.

CDR3 amino acids: CASSPIAGGLDYTF. The sequenced part of the CDR3 DNA is TGTGCCAGCAGCCCCATAGCGGGGGGGCTCGAC. The chain links TRBV7-9 to TRBJ1-2, with D possibly being TRBD1 (6 bases). The read ends 3 residues shy of where the CDR3 ends; the end is completed using the germline J gene. The CDR3 loop spans 14 amino acids. Germline CDR1 and CDR2: SEHNR and FQNEAQ (reference sequence).

In the case of this clone: The CDR3 extends 3 residues past the end of the read, so its final part is completed from the germline J gene. V gene TRBV19 combines with J gene TRBJ2-1; D is possibly TRBD1 (6 bases). This CDR3 region has 14 residues. The V end was cut by 8 bases, the J end by 5 bases, with 16 bases between. The germline V gene has CDR1 LNHDA and CDR2 SQIVND (reference sequence). The chain's CDR3 is CASGRGQRDNEQFF. CDR3 bases read: TGTGCCAGTGGCCGCGGACAGAGAGACAATGAG.

A word on this clone: The read is 3 residues too short to cover the CDR3 end, so that end is filled in from the germline J gene. The V and J genes are TRBV6-1 and TRBJ1-5; D gene unclear. The CDR3 is 13 residues long. The germline V gene has CDR1 MNHNS and CDR2 SASEGT. Between the trimmed V and J ends, which lost 6 bases and 4 bases, there was a span of 10 bases. The CDR3 spells CASSEMRNQPQHF. The sequenced part of the CDR3 DNA is TGTGCCAGCAGCGAAATGAGGAATCAGCCC.